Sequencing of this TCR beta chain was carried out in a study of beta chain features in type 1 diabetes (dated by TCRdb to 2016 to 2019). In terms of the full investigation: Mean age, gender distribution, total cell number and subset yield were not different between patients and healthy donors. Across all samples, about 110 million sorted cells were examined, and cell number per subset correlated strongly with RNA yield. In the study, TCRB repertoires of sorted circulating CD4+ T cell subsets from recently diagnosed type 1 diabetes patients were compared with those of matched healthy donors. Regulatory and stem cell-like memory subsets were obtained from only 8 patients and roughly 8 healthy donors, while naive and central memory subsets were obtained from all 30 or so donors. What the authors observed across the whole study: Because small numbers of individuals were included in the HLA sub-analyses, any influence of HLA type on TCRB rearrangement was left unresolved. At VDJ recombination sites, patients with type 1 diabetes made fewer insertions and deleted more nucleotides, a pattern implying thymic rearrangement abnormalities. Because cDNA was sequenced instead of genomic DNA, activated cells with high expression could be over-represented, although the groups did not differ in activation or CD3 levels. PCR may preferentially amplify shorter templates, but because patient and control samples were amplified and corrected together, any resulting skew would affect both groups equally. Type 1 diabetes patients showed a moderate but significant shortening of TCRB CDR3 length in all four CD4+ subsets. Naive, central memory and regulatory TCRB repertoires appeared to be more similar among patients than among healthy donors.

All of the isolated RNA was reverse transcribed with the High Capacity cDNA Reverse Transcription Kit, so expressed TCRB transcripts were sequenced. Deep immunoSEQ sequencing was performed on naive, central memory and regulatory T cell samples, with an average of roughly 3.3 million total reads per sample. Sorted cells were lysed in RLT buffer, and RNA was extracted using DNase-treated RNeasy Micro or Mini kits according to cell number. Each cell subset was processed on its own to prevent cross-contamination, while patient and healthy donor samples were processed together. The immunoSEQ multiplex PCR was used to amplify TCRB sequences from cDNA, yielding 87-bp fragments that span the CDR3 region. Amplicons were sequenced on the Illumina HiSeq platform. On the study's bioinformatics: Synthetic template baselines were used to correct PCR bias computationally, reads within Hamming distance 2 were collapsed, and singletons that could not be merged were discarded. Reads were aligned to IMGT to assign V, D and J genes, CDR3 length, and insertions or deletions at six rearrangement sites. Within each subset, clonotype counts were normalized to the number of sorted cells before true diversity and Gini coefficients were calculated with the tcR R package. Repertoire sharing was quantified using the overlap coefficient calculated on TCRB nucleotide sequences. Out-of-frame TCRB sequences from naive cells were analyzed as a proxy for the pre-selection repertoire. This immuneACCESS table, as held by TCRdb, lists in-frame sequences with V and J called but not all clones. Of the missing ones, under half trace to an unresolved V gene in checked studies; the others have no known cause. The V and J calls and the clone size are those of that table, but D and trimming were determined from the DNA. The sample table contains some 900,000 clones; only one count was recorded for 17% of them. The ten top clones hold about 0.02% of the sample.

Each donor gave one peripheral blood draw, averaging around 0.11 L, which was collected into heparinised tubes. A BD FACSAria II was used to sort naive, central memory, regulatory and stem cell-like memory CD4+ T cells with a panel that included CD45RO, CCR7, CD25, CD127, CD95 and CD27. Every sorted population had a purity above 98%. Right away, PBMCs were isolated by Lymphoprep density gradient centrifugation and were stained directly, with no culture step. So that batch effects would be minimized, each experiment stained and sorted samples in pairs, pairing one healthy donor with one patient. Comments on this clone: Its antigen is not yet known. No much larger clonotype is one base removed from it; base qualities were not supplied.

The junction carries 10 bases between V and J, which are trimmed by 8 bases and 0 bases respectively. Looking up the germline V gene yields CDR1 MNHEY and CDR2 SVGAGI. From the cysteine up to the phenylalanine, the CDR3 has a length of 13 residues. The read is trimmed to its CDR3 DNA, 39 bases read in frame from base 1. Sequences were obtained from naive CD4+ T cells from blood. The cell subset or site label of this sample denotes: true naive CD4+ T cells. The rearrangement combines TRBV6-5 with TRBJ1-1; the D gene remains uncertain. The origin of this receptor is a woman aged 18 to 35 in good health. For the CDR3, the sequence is CASQPTMNTEAFF. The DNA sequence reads TGTGCCAGCCAGCCTACGATGAACACTGAAGCTTTCTTT.